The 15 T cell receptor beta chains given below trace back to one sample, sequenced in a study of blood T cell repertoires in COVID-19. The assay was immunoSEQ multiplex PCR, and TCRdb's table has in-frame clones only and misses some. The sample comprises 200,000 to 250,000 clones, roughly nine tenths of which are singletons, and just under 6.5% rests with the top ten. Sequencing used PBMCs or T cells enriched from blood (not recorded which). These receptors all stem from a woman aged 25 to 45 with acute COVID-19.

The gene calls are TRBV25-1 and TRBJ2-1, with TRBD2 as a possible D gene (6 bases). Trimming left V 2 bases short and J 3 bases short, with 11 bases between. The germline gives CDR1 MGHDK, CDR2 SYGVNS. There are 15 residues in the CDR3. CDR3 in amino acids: CASSEIPGVYNEQFF. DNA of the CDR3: TGTGCCAGCAGTGAAATCCCGGGGGTCTACAATGAGCAGTTCTTC.

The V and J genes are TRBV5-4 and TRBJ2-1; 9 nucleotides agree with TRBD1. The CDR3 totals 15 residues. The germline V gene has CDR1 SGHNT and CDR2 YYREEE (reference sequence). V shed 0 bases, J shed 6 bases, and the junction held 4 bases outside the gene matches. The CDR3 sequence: CASSLGGTGFNEQFF. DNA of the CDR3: TGTGCCAGCAGCTTGGGGGGGACAGGGTTCAATGAGCAGTTCTTC.

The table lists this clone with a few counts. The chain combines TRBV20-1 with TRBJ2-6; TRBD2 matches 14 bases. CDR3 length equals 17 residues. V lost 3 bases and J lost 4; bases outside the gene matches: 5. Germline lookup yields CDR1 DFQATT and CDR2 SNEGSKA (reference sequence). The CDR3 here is CSASGLAGGGGANVLTF. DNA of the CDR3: TGCAGTGCTAGTGGACTAGCGGGAGGAGGCGGGGCCAACGTCCTGACTTTC.

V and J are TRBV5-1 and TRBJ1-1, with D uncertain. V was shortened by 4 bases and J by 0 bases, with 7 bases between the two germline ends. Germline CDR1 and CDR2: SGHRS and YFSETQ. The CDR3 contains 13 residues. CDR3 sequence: CASSATVNTEAFF. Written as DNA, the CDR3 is TGCGCCAGCAGCGCCACAGTGAACACTGAAGCTTTCTTT.

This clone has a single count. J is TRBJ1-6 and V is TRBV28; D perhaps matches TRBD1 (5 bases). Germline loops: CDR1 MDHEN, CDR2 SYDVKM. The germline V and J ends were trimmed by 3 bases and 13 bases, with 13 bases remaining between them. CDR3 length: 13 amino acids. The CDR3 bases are TGTGCCAGCAGTTTGGGGCAGGGCATTCCCCTCCACTTT. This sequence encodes CASSLGQGIPLHF.

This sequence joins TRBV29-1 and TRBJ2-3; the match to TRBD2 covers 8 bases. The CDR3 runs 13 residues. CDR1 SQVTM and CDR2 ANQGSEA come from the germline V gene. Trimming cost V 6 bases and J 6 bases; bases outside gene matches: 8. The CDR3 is CSVQPGGADTQYF. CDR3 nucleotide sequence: TGCAGCGTCCAACCGGGGGGGGCGGATACGCAGTATTTT.

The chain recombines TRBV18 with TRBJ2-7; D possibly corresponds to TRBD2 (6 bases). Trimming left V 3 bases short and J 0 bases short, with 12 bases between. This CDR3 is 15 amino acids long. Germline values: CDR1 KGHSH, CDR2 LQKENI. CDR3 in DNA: TGTGCCAGCTCACCCGGGGCGGGGACCTCCTACGAGCAGTACTTC. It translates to CASSPGAGTSYEQYF.

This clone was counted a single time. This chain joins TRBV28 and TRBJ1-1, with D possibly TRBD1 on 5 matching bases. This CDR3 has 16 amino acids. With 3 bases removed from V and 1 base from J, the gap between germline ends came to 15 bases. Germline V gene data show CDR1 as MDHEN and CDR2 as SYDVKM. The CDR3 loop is CASSLAGQGTNTEAFF. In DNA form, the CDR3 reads TGTGCCAGCAGTTTGGCGGGGCAGGGAACGAACACTGAAGCTTTCTTT.

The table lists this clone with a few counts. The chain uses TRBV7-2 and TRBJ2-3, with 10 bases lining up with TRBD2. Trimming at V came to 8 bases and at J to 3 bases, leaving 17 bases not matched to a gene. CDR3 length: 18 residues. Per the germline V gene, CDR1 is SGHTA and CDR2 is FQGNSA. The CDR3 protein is CASFGGSGRALRTDTQYF. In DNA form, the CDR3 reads TGTGCCAGCTTTGGGGGGAGCGGGAGGGCCCTCCGTACAGATACGCAGTATTTT.

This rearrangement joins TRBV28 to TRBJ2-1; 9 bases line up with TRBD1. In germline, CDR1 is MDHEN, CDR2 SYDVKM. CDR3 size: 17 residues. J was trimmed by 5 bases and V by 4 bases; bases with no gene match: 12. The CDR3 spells CASSSYGRGQGDNEQFF. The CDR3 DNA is TGTGCCAGCAGTTCGTATGGGAGGGGACAGGGAGACAATGAGCAGTTCTTC. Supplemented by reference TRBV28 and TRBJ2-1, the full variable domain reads DVKVTQSSRYLVKRTGEKVFLECVQDMDHENMFWYRQDPGLGLRLIYFSYDVKMKEKGDIPEGYSVSREKKERFSLILESASTNQTSMYLCASSSYGRGQGDNEQFFGPGTRLTVL.

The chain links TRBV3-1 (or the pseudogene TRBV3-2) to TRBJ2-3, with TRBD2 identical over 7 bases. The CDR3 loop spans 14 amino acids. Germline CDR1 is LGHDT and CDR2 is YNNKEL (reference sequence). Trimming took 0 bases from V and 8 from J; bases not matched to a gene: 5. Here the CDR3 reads CASSQESGGSTQYF. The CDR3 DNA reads TGTGCCAGCAGCCAAGAGTCCGGGGGGTCTACGCAGTATTTT.

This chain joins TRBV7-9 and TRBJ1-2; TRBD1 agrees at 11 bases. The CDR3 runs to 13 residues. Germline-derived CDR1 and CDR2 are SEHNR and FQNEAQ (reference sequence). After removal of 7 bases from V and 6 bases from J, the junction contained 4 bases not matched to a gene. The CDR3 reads CASTGTGGHGYTF. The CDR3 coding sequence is TGTGCCAGCACCGGGACAGGGGGGCATGGCTACACCTTC.

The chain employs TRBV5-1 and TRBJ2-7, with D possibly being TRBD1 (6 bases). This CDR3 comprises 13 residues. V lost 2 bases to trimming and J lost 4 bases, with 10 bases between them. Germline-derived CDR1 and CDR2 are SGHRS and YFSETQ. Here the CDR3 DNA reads TGCGCCAGCAGCTTAGACGGACAGTACGAGCAGTACTTC. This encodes CASSLDGQYEQYF.

In nucleotides, the CDR3 is TGCAGCGTAGTACAGGGCAATGAGCAGTTCTTC. It encodes CSVVQGNEQFF. This chain joins TRBV29-1 and TRBJ2-1, with D possibly TRBD1 on 6 matching bases. The germline CDR1 and CDR2 sequences are SQVTM and ANQGSEA. The CDR3 spans 11 residues. The V end was cut by 6 bases, the J end by 6 bases, with 9 bases between.

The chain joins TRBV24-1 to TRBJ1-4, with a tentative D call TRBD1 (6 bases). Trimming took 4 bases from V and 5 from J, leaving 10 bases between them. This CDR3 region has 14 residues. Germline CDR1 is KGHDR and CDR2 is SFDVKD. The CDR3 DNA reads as TGTGCCACCAGTGAGAGACAGGACAATGAAAAACTGTTTTTT. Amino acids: CATSERQDNEKLFF.